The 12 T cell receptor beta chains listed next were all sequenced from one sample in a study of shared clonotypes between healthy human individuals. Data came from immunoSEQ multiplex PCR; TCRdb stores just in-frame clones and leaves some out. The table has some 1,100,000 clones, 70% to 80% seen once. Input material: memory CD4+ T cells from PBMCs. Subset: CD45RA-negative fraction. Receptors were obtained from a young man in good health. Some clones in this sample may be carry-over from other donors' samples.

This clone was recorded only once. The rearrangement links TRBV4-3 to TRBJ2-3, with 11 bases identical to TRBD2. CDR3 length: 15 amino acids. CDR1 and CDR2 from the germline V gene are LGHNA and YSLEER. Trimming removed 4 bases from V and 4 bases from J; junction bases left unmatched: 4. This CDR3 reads CASSLGTSGADTQYF. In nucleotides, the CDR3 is TGCGCCAGCAGCCTCGGGACTAGCGGAGCAGATACGCAGTATTTT.

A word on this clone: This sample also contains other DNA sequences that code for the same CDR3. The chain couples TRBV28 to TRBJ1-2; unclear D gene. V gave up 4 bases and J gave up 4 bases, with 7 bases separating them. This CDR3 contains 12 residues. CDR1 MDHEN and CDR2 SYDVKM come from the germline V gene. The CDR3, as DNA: TGTGCCAGCAGTTCCCCATCCTATGGCTACACCTTC. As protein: CASSSPSYGYTF.

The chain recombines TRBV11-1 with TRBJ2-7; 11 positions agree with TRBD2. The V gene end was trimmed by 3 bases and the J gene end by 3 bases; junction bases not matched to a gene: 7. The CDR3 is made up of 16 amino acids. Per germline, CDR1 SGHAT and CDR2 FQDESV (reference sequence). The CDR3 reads CASSLSSGRPSYEQYF. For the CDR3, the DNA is TGTGCCAGCAGCTTGTCTAGCGGGAGGCCAAGCTACGAGCAGTACTTC.

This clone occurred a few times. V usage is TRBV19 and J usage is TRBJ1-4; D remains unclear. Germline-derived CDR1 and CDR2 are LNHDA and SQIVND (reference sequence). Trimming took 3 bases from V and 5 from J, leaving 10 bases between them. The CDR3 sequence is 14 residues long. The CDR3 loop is CASSMIGTNEKLFF. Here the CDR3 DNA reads TGTGCCAGTAGTATGATCGGTACAAATGAAAAACTGTTTTTT. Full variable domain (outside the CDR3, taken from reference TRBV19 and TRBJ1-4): DGGITQSPKYLFRKEGQNVTLSCEQNLNHDAMYWYRQDPGQGLRLIYYSQIVNDFQKGDIAEGYSVSREKKESFPLTVTSAQKNPTAFYLCASSMIGTNEKLFFGSGTQLSVL.

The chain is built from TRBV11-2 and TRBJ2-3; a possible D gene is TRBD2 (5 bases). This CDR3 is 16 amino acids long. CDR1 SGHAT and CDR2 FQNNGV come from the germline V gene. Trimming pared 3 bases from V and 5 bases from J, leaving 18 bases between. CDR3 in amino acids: CASSFILLAGIDTQYF. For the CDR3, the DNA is TGTGCCAGCAGCTTCATTCTCCTTGCGGGTATAGATACGCAGTATTTT.

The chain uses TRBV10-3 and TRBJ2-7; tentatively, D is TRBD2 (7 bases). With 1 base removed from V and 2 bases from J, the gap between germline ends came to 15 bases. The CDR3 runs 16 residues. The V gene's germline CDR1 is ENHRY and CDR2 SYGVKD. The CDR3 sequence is CAISEWGGDEPYEQYF. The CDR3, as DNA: TGTGCCATCAGTGAGTGGGGGGGCGACGAGCCCTACGAGCAGTACTTC.

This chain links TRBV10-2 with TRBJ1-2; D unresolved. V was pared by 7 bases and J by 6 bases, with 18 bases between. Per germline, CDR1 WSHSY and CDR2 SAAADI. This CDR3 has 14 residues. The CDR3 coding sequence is TGCGCCAGCAACCTACAGTTGGGGTTGGATGGCTACACCTTC. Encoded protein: CASNLQLGLDGYTF.

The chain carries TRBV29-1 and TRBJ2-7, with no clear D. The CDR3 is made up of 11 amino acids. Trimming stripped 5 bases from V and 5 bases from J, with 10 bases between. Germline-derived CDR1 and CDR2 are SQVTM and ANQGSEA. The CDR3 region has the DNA TGCAGCGTTCTTACTGCTGACGAGCAGTACTTC. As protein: CSVLTADEQYF.

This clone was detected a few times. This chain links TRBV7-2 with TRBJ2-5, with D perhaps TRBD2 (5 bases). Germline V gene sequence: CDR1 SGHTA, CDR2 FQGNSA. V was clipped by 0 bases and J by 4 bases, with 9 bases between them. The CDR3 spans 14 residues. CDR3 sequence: CASSLAPRGETQYF. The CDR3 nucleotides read TGTGCCAGCAGCTTAGCGCCCCGGGGAGAGACCCAGTACTTC. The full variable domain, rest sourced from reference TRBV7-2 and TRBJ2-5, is GAGVSQSPSNKVTEKGKDVELRCDPISGHTALYWYRQSLGQGLEFLIYFQGNSAPDKSGLPSDRFSAERTGGSVSTLTIQRTQQEDSAVYLCASSLAPRGETQYFGPGTRLLVL.

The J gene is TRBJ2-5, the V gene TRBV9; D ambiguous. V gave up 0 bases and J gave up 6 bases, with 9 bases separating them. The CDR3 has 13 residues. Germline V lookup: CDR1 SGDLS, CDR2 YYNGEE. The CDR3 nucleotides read TGTGCCAGCAGCGTAGGTGGGGATCAGACCCAGTACTTC. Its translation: CASSVGGDQTQYF.

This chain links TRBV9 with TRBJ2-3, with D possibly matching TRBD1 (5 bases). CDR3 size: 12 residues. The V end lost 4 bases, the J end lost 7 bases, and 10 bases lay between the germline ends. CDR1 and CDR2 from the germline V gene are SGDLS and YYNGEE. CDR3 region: CASSKPGNTQYF. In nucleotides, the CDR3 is TGTGCCAGCAGCAAACCAGGGAATACGCAGTATTTT.

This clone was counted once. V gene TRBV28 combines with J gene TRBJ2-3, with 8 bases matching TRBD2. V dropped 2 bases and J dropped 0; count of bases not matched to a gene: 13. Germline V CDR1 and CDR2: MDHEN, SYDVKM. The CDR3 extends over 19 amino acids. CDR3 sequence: CASSLELFVASGSTDTQYF. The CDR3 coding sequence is TGTGCCAGCAGTTTAGAATTGTTTGTGGCTAGCGGGAGCACAGATACGCAGTATTTT.